These 19 T cell receptor beta chains were all obtained from the same sample, sequenced in a study of shared clonotypes between healthy human individuals. Profiling relied on immunoSEQ multiplex PCR, and the TCRdb table lists in-frame clones only, not all of them. The sample holds about 2.3 million clones, around 93% seen once. Sequenced material: naive CD4+ T cells from PBMCs. The subset is: CD45RA+ positively selected. The source is a man in his late teens or twenties in good health. Some clones in this sample may be carry-over from other donors' samples.

With regard to this clone: The same CDR3 is also encoded by other DNA sequences in this sample. J is TRBJ1-5 and V is TRBV6-1; TRBD1 aligns across 9 bases. CDR1 and CDR2 from the germline V gene are MNHNS and SASEGT. The trim removed 4 bases at V and 6 bases at J, leaving 4 bases unmatched. The CDR3 totals 14 residues. This chain's CDR3 is CASSVGQGSQPQHF. The CDR3 nucleotides read TGTGCCAGCAGTGTTGGACAGGGGAGTCAGCCCCAGCATTTT.

The CDR3 region is CASSAAGLAGGGFF. In nucleotides, the CDR3 is TGTGCCAGCAGCGCCGCGGGACTAGCGGGAGGGGGGTTCTTC. The gene calls are TRBV7-9 and TRBJ2-1; 16 bases line up with TRBD2. J lost 15 bases, V lost 5 bases, and 7 bases had no gene match. The CDR3 totals 14 residues. The germline CDR1 and CDR2 sequences are SEHNR and FQNEAQ (reference sequence).

This chain connects TRBV7-2 to TRBJ1-2; 7 bases map to TRBD1. The CDR3 is made up of 14 amino acids. V dropped 6 bases and J dropped 6; count of bases not matched to a gene: 10. CDR1 is SGHTA, CDR2 FQGNSA, per germline. CDR3 in amino acids: CASSTRQGTDGYTF. CDR3 DNA sequence: TGTGCCAGCAGTACCCGACAGGGCACCGATGGCTACACCTTC. The variable domain in full, with the rest retrieved from reference TRBV7-2 and TRBJ1-2, is GAGVSQSPSNKVTEKGKDVELRCDPISGHTALYWYRQSLGQGLEFLIYFQGNSAPDKSGLPSDRFSAERTGGSVSTLTIQRTQQEDSAVYLCASSTRQGTDGYTFGSGTRLTVV.

CDR3 residues: CASSYRGGYNEQFF. The DNA for the CDR3 is TGTGCCAGCAGTTACAGGGGGGGATACAATGAGCAGTTCTTC. The J gene is TRBJ2-1, the V gene TRBV27; D may be TRBD1 (8 bases). Germline loops: CDR1 MNHEY, CDR2 SMNVEV (reference sequence). The length of the CDR3 is 14 residues. Trimming cost V 4 bases and J 4 bases, with 11 bases left between them.

The table lists this clone with a count of one. The V gene is TRBV19, the J gene TRBJ1-1, with TRBD1 as a possible D gene (6 bases). CDR3 length: 15 residues. From germline, CDR1 is LNHDA and CDR2 SQIVND (reference sequence). V was cut by 8 bases and J by 1 base, with 17 bases left in between. The CDR3, as DNA: TGTGCCAGTGTCCAGCTGGGGGCGAGGAACACTGAAGCTTTCTTT. It translates to CASVQLGARNTEAFF.

The V and J genes are TRBV11-2 and TRBJ1-3; 7 nucleotides match TRBD1. The ends lost 5 bases at V and 0 bases at J; junction bases unmatched: 7. The CDR3 spans 16 residues. The germline gives CDR1 SGHAT, CDR2 FQNNGV. The DNA for the CDR3 is TGTGCCAGCAGCGTTGACAGGGCACACTCTGGAAACACCATATATTTT. It translates to CASSVDRAHSGNTIYF.

The chain has TRBV7-2 and TRBJ2-7; no reliable D call. CDR1 and CDR2 (germline): SGHTA, FQGNSA. V shed 5 bases and J shed 2 bases, with 10 bases lying between them. The CDR3 runs to 13 residues. The CDR3, as DNA: TGTGCCAGCAGCACGATCCTGACCTACGAGCAGTACTTC. This gives the protein CASSTILTYEQYF.

Points on this clone: Other DNA sequences within the sample encode an identical CDR3. The chain couples TRBV6-6 to TRBJ1-1; tentatively, D is TRBD1 (5 bases). Germline CDR1 MNHNY, CDR2 SVGAGI (reference sequence). V was shortened by 0 bases and J by 0 bases, with 8 bases between the two germline ends. The CDR3 is 15 amino acids. CDR3 sequence reads: CASSYSQGMNTEAFF. Here the CDR3 DNA reads TGTGCCAGCAGTTACTCGCAGGGAATGAACACTGAAGCTTTCTTT.

The rearrangement joins TRBV5-1 to TRBJ2-1; D is unresolved. The CDR3 is made up of 14 amino acids. The V and J ends lost 3 bases and 7 bases respectively, with 14 bases between them. Germline values: CDR1 SGHRS, CDR2 YFSETQ. CDR3 nucleotides: TGCGCCAGCAGCTCGTCGACTGGTTGGAATGAGCAGTTCTTC. Translation gives CASSSSTGWNEQFF.

J is TRBJ2-3 and V is TRBV7-2; D perhaps matches TRBD2 (6 bases). CDR3 length: 15 residues. Germline V gives CDR1 SGHTA, CDR2 FQGNSA. The CDR3 DNA sequence: TGTGCACATTCCACGACGGGAGTAGAGGCAGATACGCAGTATTTT. Protein: CAHSTTGVEADTQYF.

The CDR3 is CASSLVRTSGRSTDTQYF. The DNA of the CDR3 is TGTGCCAGCAGCTTGGTTAGGACTAGCGGGAGGTCCACAGATACGCAGTATTTT. The rearrangement uses TRBV5-8 and TRBJ2-3; TRBD2 agrees at 14 bases. Germline V gives CDR1 SGHTS, CDR2 YDEGEE. The length of the CDR3 is 18 residues. J lost 2 bases, V lost 0 bases, and 5 bases had no gene match.

This chain joins TRBV6-5 and TRBJ1-3; 7 positions match TRBD1. The CDR3 totals 14 residues. V shed 5 bases and J 1 base; nucleotides not matched to a gene: 2. The germline V gene encodes CDR1 MNHEY and CDR2 SVGAGI. CDR3 loop: CASSIQGSGNTIYF. CDR3 in DNA: TGTGCCAGCAGTATACAGGGGTCTGGAAACACCATATATTTT.

The V and J genes are TRBV5-4 and TRBJ1-4; 7 bases match TRBD1. V trimming: 4 bases; J trimming: 7 bases; junction bases outside the gene matches: 10. CDR1 is SGHNT and CDR2 is YYREEE in the germline V gene (reference sequence). The CDR3 contains 15 residues. Here the CDR3 DNA reads TGTGCCAGCAGCCAGGGGGGGCGTCGAGTTGAAAAACTGTTTTTT. As protein: CASSQGGRRVEKLFF.

This chain joins TRBV6-1 and TRBJ2-7, with D maybe TRBD2 (5 bases). The CDR3 is 13 amino acids. The V and J ends lost 5 bases and 2 bases respectively, with 10 bases between them. Germline V gene lookup returns CDR1 MNHNS and CDR2 SASEGT. The CDR3 here is CASSLERTYEQYF. The CDR3 nucleotides are TGTGCCAGCAGTCTAGAGCGGACCTACGAGCAGTACTTC.

J is TRBJ2-7 and V is TRBV29-1, with D uncertain. The germline V gene has CDR1 SQVTM and CDR2 ANQGSEA. The V end was cut by 4 bases, the J end by 3 bases, with 1 base between. The CDR3 has 9 residues. This chain's CDR3 is CSVGYEQYF. The CDR3, as DNA: TGCAGCGTTGGCTACGAGCAGTACTTC.

The chain employs TRBV2 and TRBJ1-3, with 9 bases that match TRBD1. This CDR3 contains 15 residues. The germline gives CDR1 SNHLY, CDR2 FYNNEI. With 2 bases clipped from V and 4 bases from J, the junction kept 3 bases outside the gene matches. The CDR3 loop is CASSEQGQGGNTIYF. For the CDR3, the DNA is TGTGCCAGCAGTGAACAGGGACAGGGAGGAAACACCATATATTTT.

The V and J genes are TRBV29-1 and TRBJ1-1; D may be TRBD1 (6 bases). The CDR3 spans 14 residues. Trimming removed 7 bases from V and 4 bases from J, with 19 bases in between. Germline V gene sequence: CDR1 SQVTM, CDR2 ANQGSEA. In DNA form, the CDR3 reads TGCAGCGGAATGAGGGGGGTCTCCTCCACTGAAGCTTTCTTT. It encodes CSGMRGVSSTEAFF. The full variable domain, its missing parts supplied by reference TRBV29-1 and TRBJ1-1, is SAVISQKPSRDICQRGTSLTIQCQVDSQVTMMFWYRQQPGQSLTLIATANQGSEATYESGFVIDKFPISRPNLTFSTLTVSNMSPEDSSIYLCSGMRGVSSTEAFFGQGTRLTVV.

CDR3 sequence (DNA): TGTGCCAGCAGTCGTACAGGGGGGGTGTACACCGGGGAGCTGTTTTTT. Amino acids: CASSRTGGVYTGELFF. V is TRBV28 and J is TRBJ2-2; maybe TRBD1 (8 bases). Germline loops: CDR1 MDHEN, CDR2 SYDVKM. V was cut by 5 bases and J by 3 bases, with 16 bases left in between. The CDR3 covers 16 residues. Full variable domain (rest looked up from reference TRBV28 and TRBJ2-2): DVKVTQSSRYLVKRTGEKVFLECVQDMDHENMFWYRQDPGLGLRLIYFSYDVKMKEKGDIPEGYSVSREKKERFSLILESASTNQTSMYLCASSRTGGVYTGELFFGEGSRLTVL.

The J gene is TRBJ1-4, the V gene TRBV19; D is undetermined. V lost 8 bases and J 2 bases, leaving 27 bases between the germline ends. The CDR3 sequence is 19 residues long. The germline gives CDR1 LNHDA, CDR2 SQIVND (reference sequence). Here the CDR3 reads CASVGGRSLLGLTNEKLFF. CDR3 bases: TGTGCCAGTGTTGGAGGGAGGAGCCTTCTGGGGTTGACTAATGAAAAACTGTTTTTT. Drawing the rest from reference TRBV19 and TRBJ1-4, the complete variable domain is DGGITQSPKYLFRKEGQNVTLSCEQNLNHDAMYWYRQDPGQGLRLIYYSQIVNDFQKGDIAEGYSVSREKKESFPLTVTSAQKNPTAFYLCASVGGRSLLGLTNEKLFFGSGTQLSVL.